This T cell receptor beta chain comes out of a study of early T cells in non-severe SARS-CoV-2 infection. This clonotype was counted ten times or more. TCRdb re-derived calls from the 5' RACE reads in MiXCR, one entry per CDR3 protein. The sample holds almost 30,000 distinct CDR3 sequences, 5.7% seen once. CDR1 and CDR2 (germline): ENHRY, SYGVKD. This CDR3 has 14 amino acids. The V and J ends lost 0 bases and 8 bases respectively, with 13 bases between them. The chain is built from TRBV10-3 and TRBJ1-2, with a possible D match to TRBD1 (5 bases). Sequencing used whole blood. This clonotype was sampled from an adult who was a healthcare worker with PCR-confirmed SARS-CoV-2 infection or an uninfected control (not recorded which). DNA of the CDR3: TGTGCCATCAGTGAGTCGAACTCAGGGCGAGGCTACACCTTC. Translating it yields CAISESNSGRGYTF.